A selection of T cell receptor beta chains follows, all from one sample in a study of CD8 T cells in Susac syndrome. TCRdb re-derived calls from the immunoSEQ multiplex PCR reads in MiXCR, one entry per CDR3 protein. The sample carries some 160,000 distinct CDR3 sequences, about 90% recorded once. Input material: CD4+ T cells from PBMCs. The source is a human donor in good health. Each CDR3 is given with its conserved first and last residue. D genes are given only for firm matches. Clone size appears in some rows only: once, few, many, or a class for an expanded clone.

v_call,clone_size,d_call,j_call,cdr3_aa,cdr3_nt
TRBV4-3,NA,NA,TRBJ2-5,CASSQDPHKRETQYF,TGCGCCAGCAGCCAAGACCCACACAAGAGAGAGACCCAGTACTTC
TRBV11-2,NA,TRBD1,TRBJ2-7,CASTPPNRDRGSYEQYF,TGTGCCAGCACCCCCCCCAACCGGGACAGGGGCTCCTACGAGCAGTACTTC
TRBV29-1,NA,NA,TRBJ1-2,CSVGHQGREDGYTF,TGCAGCGTTGGCCATCAGGGGAGAGAGGACGGCTACACCTTC
TRBV24-1,once,NA,TRBJ2-7,CATSHPGTSYEQYF,TGTGCCACCAGTCACCCTGGGACTTCCTACGAGCAGTACTTC
TRBV6-5,NA,TRBD1,TRBJ2-7,CASSVAWTGRYEQYF,TGTGCCAGCAGTGTCGCTTGGACAGGGCGCTACGAGCAGTACTTC
TRBV27,NA,TRBD1,TRBJ1-1,CASSPRQGAGTEAFF,TGTGCCAGCAGTCCAAGACAGGGGGCAGGTACTGAAGCTTTCTTT
TRBV7-9,NA,NA,TRBJ1-1,CASSPDLNLVHTEAFF,TGTGCCAGCAGCCCTGACCTGAACCTGGTCCACACTGAAGCTTTCTTT
TRBV14,once,NA,TRBJ2-3,CASSQAERQYF,TGTGCCAGCAGCCAAGCGGAGAGGCAGTATTTT
TRBV7-8,NA,TRBD2,TRBJ2-5,CASSWEGSIMETQYF,TGTGCCAGCAGCTGGGAGGGAAGCATCATGGAGACCCAGTACTTC
TRBV18,NA,NA,TRBJ2-1,CASSRGAQAGNEQFF,TGTGCCAGCTCAAGAGGGGCTCAAGCGGGCAATGAGCAGTTCTTC
TRBV20-1,NA,NA,TRBJ2-2,CSAQGQNTGELFF,TGCAGTGCACAGGGACAGAACACCGGGGAGCTGTTTTTT
TRBV12-3/TRBV12-4,NA,TRBD2,TRBJ2-2,CASSLSPGLAGGLGGELFF,TGTGCCAGCAGTTTAAGCCCGGGACTAGCGGGGGGGCTTGGCGGGGAGCTGTTTTTT
TRBV30,once,TRBD1,TRBJ1-5,CAWSSGQHQPQHF,TGTGCCTGGAGTTCGGGACAGCATCAGCCCCAGCATTTT
TRBV12-3/TRBV12-4,once,NA,TRBJ2-7,CASSFRAADEQYF,TGTGCCAGCAGTTTTAGGGCAGCGGACGAGCAGTACTTC
TRBV7-2,NA,NA,TRBJ2-7,CASSLVGQLYEQYF,TGTGCCAGCAGCTTAGTAGGGCAGCTCTACGAGCAGTACTTC
TRBV6-1,few,NA,TRBJ1-5,CASRTDFNQPQHF,TGTGCCAGCAGGACAGATTTCAATCAGCCCCAGCATTTT
TRBV11-2,NA,NA,TRBJ2-3,CASSQNLDTQYF,TGTGCCAGCAGCCAAAATCTCGATACGCAGTATTTT